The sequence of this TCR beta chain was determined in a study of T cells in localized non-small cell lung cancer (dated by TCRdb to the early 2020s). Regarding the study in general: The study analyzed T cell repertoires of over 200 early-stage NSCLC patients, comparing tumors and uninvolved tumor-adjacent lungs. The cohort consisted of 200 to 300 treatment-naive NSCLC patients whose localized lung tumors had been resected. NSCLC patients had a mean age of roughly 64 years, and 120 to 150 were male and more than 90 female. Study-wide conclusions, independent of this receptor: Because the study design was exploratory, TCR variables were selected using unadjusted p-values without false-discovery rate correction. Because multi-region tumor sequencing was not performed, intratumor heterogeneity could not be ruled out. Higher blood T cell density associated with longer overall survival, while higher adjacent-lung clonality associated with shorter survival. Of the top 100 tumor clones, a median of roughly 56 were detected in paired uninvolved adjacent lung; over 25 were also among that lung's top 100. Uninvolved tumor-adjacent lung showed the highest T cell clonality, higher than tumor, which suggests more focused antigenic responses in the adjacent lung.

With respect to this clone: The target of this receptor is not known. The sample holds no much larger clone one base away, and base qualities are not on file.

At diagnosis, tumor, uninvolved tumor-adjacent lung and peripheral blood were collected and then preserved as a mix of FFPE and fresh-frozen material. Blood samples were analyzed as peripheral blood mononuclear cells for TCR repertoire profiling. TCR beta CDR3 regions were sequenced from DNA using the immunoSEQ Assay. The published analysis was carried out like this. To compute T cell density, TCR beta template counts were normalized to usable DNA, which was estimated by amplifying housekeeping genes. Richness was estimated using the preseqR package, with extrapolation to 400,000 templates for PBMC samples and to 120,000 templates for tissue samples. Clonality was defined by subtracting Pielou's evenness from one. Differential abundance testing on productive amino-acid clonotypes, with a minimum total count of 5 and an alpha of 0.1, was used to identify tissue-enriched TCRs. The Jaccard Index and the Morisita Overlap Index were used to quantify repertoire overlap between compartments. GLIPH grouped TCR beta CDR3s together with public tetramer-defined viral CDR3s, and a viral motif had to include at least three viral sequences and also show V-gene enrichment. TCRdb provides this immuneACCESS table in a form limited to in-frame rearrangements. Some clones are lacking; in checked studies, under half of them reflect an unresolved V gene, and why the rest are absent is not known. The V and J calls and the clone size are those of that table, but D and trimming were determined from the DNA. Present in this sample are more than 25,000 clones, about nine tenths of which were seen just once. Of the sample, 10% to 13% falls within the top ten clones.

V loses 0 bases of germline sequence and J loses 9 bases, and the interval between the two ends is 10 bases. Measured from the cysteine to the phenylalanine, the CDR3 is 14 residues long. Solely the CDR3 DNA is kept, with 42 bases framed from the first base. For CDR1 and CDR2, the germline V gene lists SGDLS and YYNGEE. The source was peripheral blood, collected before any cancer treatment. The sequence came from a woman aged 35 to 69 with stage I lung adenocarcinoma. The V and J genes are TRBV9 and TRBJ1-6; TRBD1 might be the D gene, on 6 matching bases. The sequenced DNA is TGTGCCAGCAGCGTAGAACAGGGACGTTCACCCCTCCACTTT. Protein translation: CASSVEQGRSPLHF. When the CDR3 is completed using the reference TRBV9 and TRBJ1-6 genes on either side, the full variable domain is DSGVTQTPKHLITATGQRVTLRCSPRSGDLSVYWYQQSLDQGLQFLIQYYNGEERAKGNILERFSAQQFPDLHSELNLSSLELGDSALYFCASSVEQGRSPLHFGNGTRLTVT.